A selection of T cell receptor beta chains follows, all from one sample in a study of T-cell memory formation after mild COVID-19. Each CDR3 protein gets one entry after TCRdb re-called the 5' RACE reads with MiXCR. Of about 400,000 distinct CDR3 sequences in the sample, approximately 19% were seen once. Material: PBMCs or a T cell subset sorted from them (not recorded which). Receptors were obtained from a man younger than 30 who had mild COVID-19 (a few samples of this study predate the infection). Cell type and time point are not known. Each CDR3 is given with its conserved first and last residue.

V,length,J,CDR3
TRBV4-2,16,TRBJ2-3,CASRDGGGLLTDTQYF
TRBV7-6,16,TRBJ2-3,CASSEDARLGGDTQYF
TRBV5-5,14,TRBJ1-1,CASSYDLWDTEAFF
TRBV6-5,14,TRBJ2-1,CASSYSQGSNEQFF
TRBV6-5,16,TRBJ1-6,CASSYTRRTGGSPLHF
TRBV14,14,TRBJ2-1,CASSGRVVYNEQFF
TRBV7-6,13,TRBJ2-5,CASSGAVRETQYF
TRBV7-2,16,TRBJ2-3,CASSPGGRGSADTQYF
TRBV6-2/TRBV6-3,15,TRBJ1-5,CASRVQGTPNQPQHF
TRBV4-2,13,TRBJ2-3,CASSPQEGDTQYF
TRBV20-1,15,TRBJ1-2,CSARSTAPTYYGYTF